Listed here is a single TCR beta chain. This sample is part of a study of identical twins' blood T cells. The CDR3 runs to 15 residues. Germline V lookup: CDR1 MDHEN, CDR2 SYDVKM. The V end was cut by 4 bases, the J end by 0 bases, with 10 bases between. TCRdb reprocessed the 5' RACE reads with MiXCR, giving one entry per CDR3 protein. The profile shows 300,000 to 400,000 distinct CDR3 sequences, about 28% of them singletons. Source material: PBMCs. The chain recombines TRBV28 with TRBJ2-4; D is unresolved. This receptor was taken from a woman between 18 and 49 years old in good health. The CDR3 protein is CASSSGFLAKNIQYF. In DNA form, the CDR3 reads TGTGCCAGCAGTTCCGGGTTCTTAGCCAAAAACATTCAGTACTTC.